This T cell receptor (beta chain) was recovered during a study of graft-versus-host responses after intestinal transplantation. Notes on this clone: Antigen specificity is unknown.

Sequencing was performed with immunoSEQ multiplex PCR; in TCRdb, only in-frame clones are kept and a portion is missing. The sample records over 100,000 clones, over 85% being singletons. Germline CDR1 reads SGHRS; CDR2 reads YFSETQ. The V and J ends lost 0 bases and 5 bases respectively, with 11 bases between them. This CDR3 has 14 residues. The specimen comprised unstimulated CD4+ T cells sorted from spleen or lymph node cells, sampled before transplant. The chain links TRBV5-1 to TRBJ2-5; D unresolved. This receptor was identified in a human donor who was the organ donor for an intestinal transplant. In DNA, the CDR3 is TGCGCCAGCAGCTTGGGGTTTGGGGTGGAGACCCAGTACTTC. It translates to CASSLGFGVETQYF. The variable domain in full, with the rest retrieved from reference TRBV5-1 and TRBJ2-5, is KAGVTQTPRYLIKTRGQQVTLSCSPISGHRSVSWYQQTPGQGLQFLFEYFSETQRNKGNFPGRFSGRQFSNSRSEMNVSTLELGDSALYLCASSLGFGVETQYFGPGTRLLVL.